This is a list of T cell receptor beta chains from one sample in a study of shared clonotypes between healthy human individuals. Using immunoSEQ multiplex PCR, the repertoire was profiled, and TCRdb retains in-frame clones only, with some absent. The table has 550,000 to 800,000 clones, less than 85% seen once. Sequenced material: memory CD4+ T cells sorted from blood. The receptors stem from a woman between 25 and 40 years old in good health. CDR3s include the opening cysteine and the closing phenylalanine or tryptophan. A D gene is named only where the DNA matches it firmly. Clone sizes are given selectively: once, few, many, or a class where the clone is expanded.

>-|TRBV7-9|TRBJ1-1|-
CASSLGAMRFQAFF
TGTGCCAGCAGCTTAGGGGCCATGCGGTTTCAGGCTTTCTTT
>-|TRBV14|TRBJ1-2|-
CASSQVNIPGGYTF
TGTGCCAGCAGCCAAGTTAACATCCCGGGCGGCTACACCTTC
>-|TRBV2|TRBJ2-7|-
CASSDSPYEQYF
TGTGCCAGCAGTGACTCTCCCTACGAGCAGTACTTC
>TRBD2|TRBV28|TRBJ2-7|-
CASSLELAGIYEQYF
TGTGCCAGCAGTTTGGAACTAGCGGGAATCTACGAGCAGTACTTC
>TRBD2|TRBV4-1|TRBJ2-7|-
CASSHDLPGLAGGPIEQYF
TGCGCCAGCAGCCATGATCTTCCGGGACTAGCGGGAGGGCCCATCGAGCAGTACTTC
>TRBD2|TRBV10-3|TRBJ2-3|-
CAISHGQRDTDTQYF
TGTGCCATCAGTCACGGCCAGCGGGACACAGATACGCAGTATTTT
>TRBD1|TRBV27|TRBJ1-1|-
CASSLDRVNTEAFF
TGTGCCAGCAGTTTGGACAGGGTGAACACTGAAGCTTTCTTT
>-|TRBV4-1|TRBJ2-5|-
CASTRTADWGETQYF
TGCGCCAGCACCCGCACCGCGGACTGGGGGGAGACCCAGTACTTC
>-|TRBV28|TRBJ2-7|-
CASSSHRVVRGEQYF
TGTGCCAGCAGTTCCCACCGGGTCGTAAGGGGCGAGCAGTACTTC
>TRBD2|TRBV4-2|TRBJ2-2|-
CASSQEGASGNTGELFF
TGTGCCAGCAGCCAAGAAGGGGCTAGCGGGAACACCGGGGAGCTGTTTTTT
>-|TRBV5-1|TRBJ2-7|-
CASIGYSNLSYEQYF
TGCGCCAGCATTGGATACAGCAACCTCTCCTACGAGCAGTACTTC
>TRBD2|TRBV4-2|TRBJ2-1|-
CASSPRLADQEGRQFF
TGTGCCAGCAGCCCTCGACTAGCGGACCAGGAGGGGAGGCAGTTCTTC
>-|TRBV28|TRBJ1-5|many
CASSTGSGSQPQHF
TGTGCCAGCAGTACAGGGTCAGGGAGTCAGCCCCAGCATTTT
>-|TRBV5-8|TRBJ2-2|-
CASSLARGGVAGELFF
TGTGCCAGCAGCTTGGCCAGGGGAGGGGTTGCCGGGGAGCTGTTTTTT
>TRBD1|TRBV10-3|TRBJ1-2|-
CAISPGQGPNYGYTF
TGTGCCATCAGTCCGGGACAGGGACCTAACTATGGCTACACCTTC
>-|TRBV7-9|TRBJ1-2|-
CASSSQGIGYTF
TGTGCCAGCAGCTCGCAGGGAATAGGCTACACCTTC
>TRBD2|TRBV2|TRBJ2-7|-
CASSGEGQGLYEQYF
TGTGCCAGCAGTGGGGAGGGGCAGGGACTGTACGAGCAGTACTTC
>-|TRBV5-1|TRBJ2-2|-
CASSLYKPNTGELFF
TGCGCCAGCAGCTTGTACAAGCCGAACACCGGGGAGCTGTTTTTT
>-|TRBV6-1|TRBJ2-7|-
CAMGPNYEQYF
TGTGCCATGGGACCGAACTACGAGCAGTACTTC
>-|TRBV5-1|TRBJ2-7|-
CASSITGREQYF
TGCGCCAGCAGCATAACAGGGCGAGAGCAGTACTTC
>-|TRBV6-4|TRBJ2-2|-
CASSVSGTGELFF
TGTGCCAGCAGTGTTTCGGGTACCGGGGAGCTGTTTTTT
>-|TRBV4-1|TRBJ1-3|once
CASSQAILFSGNTIYF
TGCGCCAGCAGCCAAGCGATCTTATTCTCTGGAAACACCATATATTTT
>TRBD1|TRBV2|TRBJ2-1|-
CASSGQGVNEQFF
TGTGCCAGCAGTGGACAGGGAGTCAATGAGCAGTTCTTC
>-|TRBV11-2|TRBJ2-7|-
CASSFVVAHYEQYF
TGTGCCAGCAGCTTTGTGGTGGCTCACTACGAGCAGTACTTC
>-|TRBV7-2|TRBJ1-5|-
CASSFSEDQPQHF
TGTGCCAGCAGCTTCTCAGAGGATCAGCCCCAGCATTTT
>-|TRBV7-6|TRBJ2-2|few
CASGPFTGELFF
TGTGCCAGCGGCCCGTTCACCGGGGAGCTGTTTTTT
>TRBD1|TRBV9|TRBJ2-1|few
CASSARDRGLLNEQFF
TGTGCCAGCAGCGCCAGGGACAGGGGGCTTTTGAATGAGCAGTTCTTC
>-|TRBV20-1|TRBJ2-1|-
CSARVQAGQFF
TGCAGTGCTAGAGTTCAAGCCGGGCAGTTCTTC
>-|TRBV18|TRBJ1-2|few
CASSPTRGANYGYTF
TGTGCCAGCTCACCTACAAGGGGGGCTAACTATGGCTACACCTTC
>TRBD1|TRBV7-6|TRBJ2-4|-
CASSLGRGGQGSERQYF
TGTGCCAGCAGCTTAGGTCGTGGGGGACAGGGGTCGGAGCGGCAGTACTTC
>TRBD2|TRBV4-1|TRBJ2-5|-
CASSASSGRFTQYF
TGCGCCAGCAGCGCCTCTAGCGGGAGATTCACCCAGTACTTC
>-|TRBV6-5|TRBJ2-3|-
CASGWTVADTQYF
TGTGCCAGCGGGTGGACAGTCGCAGATACGCAGTATTTT
>TRBD1|TRBV14|TRBJ2-1|-
CASSLWTGVGNEQFF
TGTGCCAGCAGCCTTTGGACAGGGGTTGGCAATGAGCAGTTCTTC
>-|TRBV5-1|TRBJ1-1|few
CASSSGPSNTEAFF
TGCGCCAGCAGCTCGGGACCGTCGAACACTGAAGCTTTCTTT
>-|TRBV25-1|TRBJ2-7|-
CASSDREDEQYF
TGTGCCAGCAGTGACAGAGAAGACGAGCAGTACTTC
>-|TRBV4-1|TRBJ2-2|-
CASKRGTTNTGELFF
TGCGCCAGTAAAAGGGGGACCACGAACACCGGGGAGCTGTTTTTT
>-|TRBV15|TRBJ2-3|-
CATSRDGQNTDTQYF
TGTGCCACCAGCAGAGATGGACAGAACACAGATACGCAGTATTTT
>-|TRBV10-3|TRBJ1-5|-
CAISPGQGNQPQHF
TGTGCCATCAGCCCGGGACAAGGCAATCAGCCCCAGCATTTT
>TRBD2|TRBV5-4|TRBJ2-3|once
CASSLGSGRAGYGTDTQYF
TGTGCCAGCAGCTTGGGTAGCGGGAGGGCCGGGTACGGCACAGATACGCAGTATTTT
>TRBD1|TRBV19|TRBJ2-1|-
CASLRTGAYNEQFF
TGTGCCAGTTTACGGACAGGGGCCTACAATGAGCAGTTCTTC
>-|TRBV7-6|TRBJ1-1|-
CASSLLDRGTEAFF
TGTGCCAGCAGCTTATTGGACCGGGGCACTGAAGCTTTCTTT
>-|TRBV29-1|TRBJ1-5|-
CSVLRAELYNQPQHF
TGCAGCGTTCTCAGGGCAGAACTGTACAATCAGCCCCAGCATTTT
>-|TRBV5-4|TRBJ1-1|-
CASSSPNTEAFF
TGTGCCAGCAGCTCCCCGAACACTGAAGCTTTCTTT
>-|TRBV28|TRBJ1-2|-
CASSYSMRGGYTF
TGTGCCAGCAGTTATAGCATGCGGGGTGGCTACACCTTC